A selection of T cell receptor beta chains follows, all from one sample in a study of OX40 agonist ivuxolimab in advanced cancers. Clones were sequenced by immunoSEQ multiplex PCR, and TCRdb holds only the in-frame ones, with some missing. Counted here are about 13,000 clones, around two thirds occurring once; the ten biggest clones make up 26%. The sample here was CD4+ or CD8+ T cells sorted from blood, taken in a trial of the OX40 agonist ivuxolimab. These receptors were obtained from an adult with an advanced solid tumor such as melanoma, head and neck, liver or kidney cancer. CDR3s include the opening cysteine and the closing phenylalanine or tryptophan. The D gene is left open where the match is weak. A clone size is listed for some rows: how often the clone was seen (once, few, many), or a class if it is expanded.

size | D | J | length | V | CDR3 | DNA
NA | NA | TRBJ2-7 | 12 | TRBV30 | CAWIVGGYEQYF | TGTGCCTGGATTGTGGGCGGTTACGAGCAGTACTTC
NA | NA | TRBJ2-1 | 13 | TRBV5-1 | CASSLGSYNEQFF | TGCGCCAGCAGCTTGGGCTCCTACAATGAGCAGTTCTTC
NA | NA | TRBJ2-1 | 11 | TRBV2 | CASSEYREQFF | TGTGCCAGCAGTGAATATCGGGAGCAGTTCTTC
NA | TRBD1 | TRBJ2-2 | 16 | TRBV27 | CASRSWTQGLAGELFF | TGTGCCAGCAGGAGTTGGACACAGGGGTTGGCCGGGGAGCTGTTTTTT
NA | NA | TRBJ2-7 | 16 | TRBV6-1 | CASSEDLTLTFYEQYF | TGTGCCAGCAGTGAAGATTTGACCTTAACCTTCTACGAGCAGTACTTC
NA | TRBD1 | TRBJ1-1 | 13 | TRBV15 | CATSSQQGNEAFF | TGTGCCACCAGCAGCCAACAGGGGAATGAAGCTTTCTTT
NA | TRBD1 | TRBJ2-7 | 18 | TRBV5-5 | CASSGFGTGGLSSYEQYF | TGTGCCAGCAGCGGGTTCGGGACAGGGGGCTTAAGCTCCTACGAGCAGTACTTC
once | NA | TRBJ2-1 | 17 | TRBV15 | CATSTQGGGRPYNEQFF | TGTGCCACCAGCACCCAAGGGGGCGGGAGACCCTACAATGAGCAGTTCTTC
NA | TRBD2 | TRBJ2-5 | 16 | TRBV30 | CAWSPPAGLLPETQYF | TGTGCCTGGAGTCCTCCAGCGGGGCTACTCCCGGAGACCCAGTACTTC
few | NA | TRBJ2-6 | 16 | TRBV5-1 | CASSFRATIGANVLTF | TGCGCCAGCAGCTTCCGGGCCACGATTGGGGCCAACGTCCTGACTTTC
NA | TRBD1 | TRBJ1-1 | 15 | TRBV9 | CASSPTGGAGTEAFF | TGTGCCAGCAGCCCCACAGGGGGCGCGGGCACTGAAGCTTTCTTT
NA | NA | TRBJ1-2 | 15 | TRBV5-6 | CASSLSALGRTSYTF | TGTGCCAGCAGCTTGTCCGCGTTAGGTCGGACGAGCTACACCTTC
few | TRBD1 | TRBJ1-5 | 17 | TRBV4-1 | CASSQDYGTGFGQPQHF | TGCGCCAGCAGCCAAGATTATGGGACAGGATTCGGGCAGCCCCAGCATTTT
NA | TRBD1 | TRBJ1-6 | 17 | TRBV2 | CASSDLDGTGVNSPLHF | TGTGCCAGCAGTGACCTCGACGGGACAGGGGTAAATTCACCCCTCCACTTT
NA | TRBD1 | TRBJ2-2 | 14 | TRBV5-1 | CASSPGGYGGELFF | TGCGCCAGCAGTCCAGGGGGATACGGCGGGGAGCTGTTTTTT
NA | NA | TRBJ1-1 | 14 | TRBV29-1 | CSVELGRGNTEAFF | TGCAGCGTTGAATTAGGCAGGGGGAACACTGAAGCTTTCTTT
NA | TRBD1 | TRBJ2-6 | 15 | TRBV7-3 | CASSPQGAGANVLTF | TGTGCCAGCAGCCCGCAGGGGGCTGGGGCCAACGTCCTGACTTTC
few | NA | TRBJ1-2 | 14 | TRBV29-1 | CSVEIAEANYGYTF | TGCAGCGTTGAGATCGCAGAGGCTAACTATGGCTACACCTTC
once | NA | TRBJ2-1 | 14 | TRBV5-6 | CASSLGRYYNEQFF | TGTGCCAGCAGCTTGGGGCGGTATTACAATGAGCAGTTCTTC
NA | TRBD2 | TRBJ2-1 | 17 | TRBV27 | CASRRLEREGRYNEQFF | TGTGCCAGCAGGCGGTTGGAGCGGGAGGGCCGGTACAATGAGCAGTTCTTC
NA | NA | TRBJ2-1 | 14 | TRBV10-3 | CAISESGPSNEQFF | TGTGCCATCAGTGAGTCAGGGCCCTCCAATGAGCAGTTCTTC
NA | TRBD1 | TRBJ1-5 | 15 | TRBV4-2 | CASSPLGTENQPQHF | TGTGCCAGCAGCCCACTCGGGACAGAGAATCAGCCCCAGCATTTT
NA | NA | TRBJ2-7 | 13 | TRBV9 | CASSVTTGHEQYF | TGTGCCAGCAGCGTGACGACAGGCCACGAGCAGTACTTC
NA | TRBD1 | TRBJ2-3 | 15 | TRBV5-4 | CASTTGGASLDTQYF | TGTGCCAGCACGACAGGGGGCGCGTCATTGGATACGCAGTATTTT
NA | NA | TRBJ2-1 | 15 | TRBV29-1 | CSVEDLGGRHNEQFF | TGCAGCGTTGAAGATCTTGGAGGAAGGCACAATGAGCAGTTCTTC
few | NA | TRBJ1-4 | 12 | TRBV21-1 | CASTADRGKLFF | TGTGCCAGCACCGCTGACAGAGGAAAACTGTTTTTT
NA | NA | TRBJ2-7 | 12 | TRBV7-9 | CASSPDHYEQYF | TGTGCCAGCAGCCCTGACCACTACGAGCAGTACTTC
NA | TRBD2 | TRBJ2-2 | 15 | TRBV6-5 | CASSYQRGGIGELFF | TGTGCCAGCAGTTACCAGCGGGGGGGAATCGGGGAGCTGTTTTTT
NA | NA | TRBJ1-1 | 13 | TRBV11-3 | CASSLGLNTEAFF | TGTGCCAGCAGCTTGGGACTGAACACTGAAGCTTTCTTT
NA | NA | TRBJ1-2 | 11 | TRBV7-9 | CASSQTRGYTF | TGTGCCAGCAGCCAAACACGGGGCTACACCTTC
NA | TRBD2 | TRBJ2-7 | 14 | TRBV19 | CASSWTSGSYEQYF | TGTGCCAGTAGTTGGACTAGCGGGAGCTACGAGCAGTACTTC
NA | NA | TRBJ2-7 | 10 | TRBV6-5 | CASTLYEQYF | TGTGCCAGCACCCTCTACGAGCAGTACTTC
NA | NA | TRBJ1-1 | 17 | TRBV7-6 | CASSLRAGGYINTEAFF | TGTGCCAGCAGCTTAAGGGCAGGTGGTTATATAAACACTGAAGCTTTCTTT
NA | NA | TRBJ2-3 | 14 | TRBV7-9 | CASDRDINTDTQYF | TGTGCCAGCGACCGGGACATCAACACAGATACGCAGTATTTT
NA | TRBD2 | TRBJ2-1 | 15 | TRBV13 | CASSSRSGRAAEQFF | TGTGCCAGCAGCTCCCGTAGCGGGAGGGCGGCTGAGCAGTTCTTC
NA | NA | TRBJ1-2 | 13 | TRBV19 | CASSVLDDYGYTF | TGTGCCAGTAGTGTTTTAGACGACTATGGCTACACCTTC
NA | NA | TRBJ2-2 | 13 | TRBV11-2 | CASSLAEHGELFF | TGTGCCAGCAGCTTAGCGGAGCACGGGGAGCTGTTTTTT
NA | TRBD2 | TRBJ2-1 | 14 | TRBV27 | CATSRGGGYNEQFF | TGTGCCACCAGCCGGGGCGGGGGATACAATGAGCAGTTCTTC
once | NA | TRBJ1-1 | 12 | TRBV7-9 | CASSDLNTEAFF | TGTGCCAGCAGCGACCTGAACACTGAAGCTTTCTTT
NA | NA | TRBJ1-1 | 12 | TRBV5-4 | CASSLDGPEAFF | TGTGCCAGCAGCTTGGACGGACCTGAAGCTTTCTTT
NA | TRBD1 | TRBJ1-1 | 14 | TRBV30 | CAWAPGQPGAEAFF | TGTGCCTGGGCCCCGGGACAGCCGGGGGCTGAAGCTTTCTTT
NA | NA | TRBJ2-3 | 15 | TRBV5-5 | CASSSLDLGKDTQYF | TGTGCCAGCAGCTCATTGGACCTTGGGAAAGATACGCAGTATTTT
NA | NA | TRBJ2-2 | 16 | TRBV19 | CASSSLWTTNTGELFF | TGTGCCAGTAGTAGTCTGTGGACAACGAACACCGGGGAGCTGTTTTTT
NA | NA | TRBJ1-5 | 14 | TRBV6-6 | CASSYAGGNQPQHF | TGTGCCAGCAGTTACGCAGGCGGGAATCAGCCCCAGCATTTT
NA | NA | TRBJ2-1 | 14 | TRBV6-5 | CASRAQGLGNEQFF | TGTGCCAGCAGGGCCCAGGGGCTTGGCAATGAGCAGTTCTTC
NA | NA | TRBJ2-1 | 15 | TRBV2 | CASSPDRSSYNEQFF | TGTGCCAGCAGTCCTGACCGGAGCTCCTACAATGAGCAGTTCTTC
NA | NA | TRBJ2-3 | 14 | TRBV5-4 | CASRRQASTDTQYF | TGTGCCAGCAGAAGACAGGCTAGCACAGATACGCAGTATTTT
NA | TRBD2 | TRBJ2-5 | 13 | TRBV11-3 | CASSPGGVETQYF | TGTGCCAGCAGCCCCGGGGGGGTCGAGACCCAGTACTTC
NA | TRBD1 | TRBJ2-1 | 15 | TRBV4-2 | CASTSGQGNYNEQFF | TGTGCCAGCACCTCCGGACAGGGGAACTACAATGAGCAGTTCTTC
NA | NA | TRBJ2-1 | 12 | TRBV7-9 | CASSLVQREQFF | TGTGCCAGCAGCTTAGTACAACGTGAGCAGTTCTTC
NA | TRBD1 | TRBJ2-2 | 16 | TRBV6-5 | CASSYSTGGADGELFF | TGTGCCAGCAGTTACTCTACAGGGGGCGCGGACGGGGAGCTGTTTTTT
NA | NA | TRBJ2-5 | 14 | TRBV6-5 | CASSSFGQEETQYF | TGTGCCAGCAGTTCTTTCGGGCAGGAAGAGACCCAGTACTTC
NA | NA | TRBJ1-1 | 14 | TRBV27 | CASSYTGLGTEAFF | TGTGCCAGCAGTTATACGGGCCTGGGCACTGAAGCTTTCTTT
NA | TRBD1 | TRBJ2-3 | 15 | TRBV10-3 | CAISEVSGGSDTQYF | TGTGCCATCAGTGAGGTATCAGGGGGCTCAGATACGCAGTATTTT
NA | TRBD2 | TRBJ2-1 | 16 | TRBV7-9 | CASSLSGTSGYNEQFF | TGTGCCAGCAGCTTATCCGGGACTAGCGGATACAATGAGCAGTTCTTC
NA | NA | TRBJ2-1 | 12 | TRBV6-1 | CASSEQSDRQFF | TGTGCCAGCAGTGAACAGTCAGACCGGCAGTTCTTC
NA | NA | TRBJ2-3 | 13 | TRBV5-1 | CASSATKLDTQYF | TGCGCCAGCAGCGCCACCAAGTTGGATACGCAGTATTTT
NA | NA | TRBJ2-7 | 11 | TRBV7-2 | CASSASYEQYF | TGTGCCAGCAGCGCGTCCTACGAGCAGTACTTC
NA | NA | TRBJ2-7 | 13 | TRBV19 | CASSAWDPYEQYF | TGTGCCAGTAGTGCCTGGGATCCCTACGAGCAGTACTTC
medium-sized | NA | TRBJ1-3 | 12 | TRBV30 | CAWSPSGNTIYF | TGTGCCTGGAGTCCCTCTGGAAACACCATATATTTT